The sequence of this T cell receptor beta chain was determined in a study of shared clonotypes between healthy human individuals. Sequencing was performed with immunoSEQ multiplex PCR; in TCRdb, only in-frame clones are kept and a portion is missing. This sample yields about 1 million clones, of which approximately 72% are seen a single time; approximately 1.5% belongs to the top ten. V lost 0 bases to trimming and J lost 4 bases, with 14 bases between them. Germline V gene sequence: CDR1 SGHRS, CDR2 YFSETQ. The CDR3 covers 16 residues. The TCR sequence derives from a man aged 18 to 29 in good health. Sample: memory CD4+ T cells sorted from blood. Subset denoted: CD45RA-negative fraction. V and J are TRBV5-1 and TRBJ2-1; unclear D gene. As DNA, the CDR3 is TGCGCCAGCAGCTTGGCTCCCATTGATGGATACAATGAGCAGTTCTTC. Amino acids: CASSLAPIDGYNEQFF.